The 2 T cell receptor beta chains presented below share a single source sample, sequenced in a study of breast tumors, draining lymph nodes, adjacent tissues. Breast cancer patients provided tissue from their axillary draining lymph nodes. TCRdb processed the multiplex PCR reads anew with MiXCR; each CDR3 protein has one entry. This table holds 150,000 to 200,000 distinct CDR3 sequences, 30% to 35% found once. Source material: axillary lymph node tissue. The receptors here all came from a female donor with breast cancer. Some clones in this sample may be carry-over from other donors' samples.

The chain links TRBV27 to TRBJ2-7; 8 nucleotides line up with TRBD1. The germline CDR1 and CDR2 sequences are MNHEY and SMNVEV (reference sequence). Germline trimming cut 5 bases from V and 6 bases from J; bases unmatched to any gene: 12. The CDR3 spans 15 residues. As DNA, the CDR3 is TGTGCCAGCAGTCCCCGGACAGGGAAGGGTCTCGAGCAGTACTTC. Its protein product is CASSPRTGKGLEQYF.

The gene calls are TRBV14 and TRBJ1-2, with D possibly matching TRBD1 (5 bases). CDR3 length equals 17 residues. Trimming pared 0 bases from V and 7 bases from J, leaving 21 bases between. Germline CDR1 SGHDN, CDR2 FVKESK. CDR3 in amino acids: CASSQEFWQGSSPGYTF. In DNA form, the CDR3 reads TGTGCCAGCAGCCAAGAATTTTGGCAGGGAAGTTCTCCTGGCTACACCTTC.